A single sample is the source of the 16 T cell receptor beta chains below, sequenced in a study of cytomegalovirus exposure and HLA in healthy donors. PCR employed 60 Vbeta and 13 Jbeta primers. Method: immunoSEQ multiplex PCR; TCRdb's copy keeps in-frame clones and lacks some. The repertoire holds just under 95,000 clones, over 70% seen once, with around 7.3% in the top ten. The specimen was PBMCs. These receptors originate from a man aged 50-60 years in good health and CMV-seropositive.

The rearrangement links TRBV19 to TRBJ2-2, with 8 bases identical to TRBD1. With V trimmed by 9 bases and J by 1 base, 4 bases remained unmatched. CDR1 and CDR2 (germline): LNHDA, SQIVND (reference sequence). The CDR3 is made up of 14 amino acids. CDR3 in amino acids: CASEGQVNTGELFF. The CDR3 DNA reads TGTGCCAGCGAGGGACAGGTGAACACCGGGGAGCTGTTTTTT.

The rearrangement links TRBV28 to TRBJ1-1, with TRBD1 matching over 11 bases. This CDR3 is 14 amino acids long. Trimming took 5 bases from V and 8 from J; bases not matched to a gene: 7. Per germline, CDR1 MDHEN and CDR2 SYDVKM. The CDR3 nucleotides read TGTGCCAGCAGTCGGGACAGGGGGTTTCAAGAAGCTTTCTTT. Amino acid sequence: CASSRDRGFQEAFF.

This chain links TRBV10-3 with TRBJ2-1; TRBD2 matches 14 bases. The CDR3 covers 18 residues. Germline V lookup: CDR1 ENHRY, CDR2 SYGVKD. The V and J ends lost 5 bases and 2 bases, in that order; junction bases with no gene match: 8. In DNA, the CDR3 is TGTGCCATCAGTTCCTCCGGGACTAGCGGGGGAGCCTACAATGAGCAGTTCTTC. Encoded protein: CAISSSGTSGGAYNEQFF.

This chain uses TRBV4-3 with TRBJ2-1, with D unresolved. CDR1 is LGHNA and CDR2 is YSLEER in the germline V gene. V dropped 4 bases and J dropped 7 bases, with 20 bases sitting between them. The CDR3 totals 16 residues. The CDR3 reads CASSRDGSIFDNEQFF. The CDR3 DNA reads TGCGCCAGCAGCCGAGACGGGTCAATATTTGATAATGAGCAGTTCTTC.

With respect to this clone: The germline gene is not matched at one end of the junction; a read error may be the cause. The genes are TRBV5-6 and TRBJ2-7; maybe TRBD2 (5 bases). This CDR3 has 16 residues. CDR1 is SGHDT and CDR2 is YYEEEE in the germline V gene. The CDR3 DNA reads TGTGCCAGCAACTTGGACGGACCTCACTTTTCGGGGGAGCAGTACTTC. Its protein is CASNLDGPHFSGEQYF.

A note on this clone: Germline and junction disagree at one end, which may indicate a read error. V and J are TRBV4-2 and TRBJ1-5; 7 bases agree with TRBD1. Germline V gene sequence: CDR1 LGHNA, CDR2 YNFKEQ. The CDR3 extends over 15 amino acids. In nucleotides, the CDR3 is TGTGCCAGCAGCCACGACTCAGGGGGAGGCCAGCCCCAGAATTTT. Translated: CASSHDSGGGQPQNF.

This rearrangement joins TRBV27 to TRBJ2-7; D may be TRBD2 (5 bases). The V and J ends lost 5 bases and 3 bases respectively, with 17 bases between them. The CDR3 consists of 15 residues. Germline CDR1 is MNHEY and CDR2 is SMNVEV (reference sequence). Written as DNA, the CDR3 is TGTGCCAGCAGTAAGAGTGAAGCGGCTAACTACGAGCAGTACTTC. This sequence encodes CASSKSEAANYEQYF.

This sequence joins TRBV10-3 and TRBJ1-1; the D is unclear. V lost 6 bases and J 3 bases, leaving 8 bases between the germline ends. The germline CDR1 and CDR2 sequences are ENHRY and SYGVKD. The CDR3 runs to 12 residues. The CDR3 region is CAIRTMDTEAFF. DNA of the CDR3: TGTGCCATCAGGACTATGGACACTGAAGCTTTCTTT.

This chain connects TRBV9 to TRBJ2-1; D not resolved. The germline V and J ends were trimmed by 3 bases and 4 bases, with 5 bases remaining between them. The CDR3 has 12 residues. The germline gives CDR1 SGDLS, CDR2 YYNGEE. In DNA, the CDR3 is TGTGCCAGCAGCGCCGGGTACAATGAGCAGTTCTTC. Translating it yields CASSAGYNEQFF. The whole variable domain, filled in from reference TRBV9 and TRBJ2-1, reads DSGVTQTPKHLITATGQRVTLRCSPRSGDLSVYWYQQSLDQGLQFLIQYYNGEERAKGNILERFSAQQFPDLHSELNLSSLELGDSALYFCASSAGYNEQFFGPGTRLTVL.

This clone showed up just a few times. The chain couples TRBV7-9 to TRBJ2-5; D possibly corresponds to TRBD1 (5 bases). CDR3 length equals 13 residues. V lost 5 bases and J 1 base, leaving 8 bases between the germline ends. Per the germline V gene, CDR1 is SEHNR and CDR2 is FQNEAQ (reference sequence). Written as DNA, the CDR3 is TGTGCCAGCAGCCTCGACAGCCAAGAGACCCAGTACTTC. It is translated as CASSLDSQETQYF.

This clone has just a few counts. This chain links TRBV30 with TRBJ2-6; a weak D match, TRBD2 (5 bases). The CDR3 contains 15 residues. The ends were cut back, 8 bases at V and 2 bases at J, with 16 bases in the middle. Per the germline V gene, CDR1 is GTSNPN and CDR2 is SVGIG (reference sequence). CDR3 coding DNA: TGTGCCCTCTTGGCCGTCGGGGCTGGGGCCAACGTCCTGACTTTC. This codes for CALLAVGAGANVLTF.

With regard to this clone: Mismatch with germline at one junction end may stem from a read error. The chain links TRBV7-9 to TRBJ1-2; 7 positions agree with TRBD1. Germline V gene data show CDR1 as SEHNR and CDR2 as FQNEAQ (reference sequence). This CDR3 contains 15 residues. CDR3 DNA: TGTTCCAGCCGGATGGGCAGGGGGGAAAACTATGGCTACACCTTC. Translation: CSSRMGRGENYGYTF.

The chain uses TRBV7-2 and TRBJ2-5, with TRBD2 as a possible D gene (6 bases). The V gene's germline CDR1 is SGHTA and CDR2 FQGNSA. The CDR3 spans 15 residues. The V gene lost 4 bases and the J gene lost 2 bases, with 14 bases spanning the gap. The CDR3 reads CASSSQRTTQETQYF. As DNA, the CDR3 is TGTGCCAGCAGCTCCCAACGGACTACTCAAGAGACCCAGTACTTC.

The chain has TRBV7-2 and TRBJ2-3; TRBD1 aligns across 7 bases. Germline V gene sequence: CDR1 SGHTA, CDR2 FQGNSA. The CDR3 length is 15 residues. The V and J ends lost 5 bases and 1 base, in that order; junction bases with no gene match: 6. The CDR3 protein is CASSMTGSRTDTQYF. The CDR3 bases are TGTGCCAGCAGCATGACAGGGTCTCGCACAGATACGCAGTATTTT. The full variable domain, completed using reference TRBV7-2 and TRBJ2-3, is GAGVSQSPSNKVTEKGKDVELRCDPISGHTALYWYRQSLGQGLEFLIYFQGNSAPDKSGLPSDRFSAERTGGSVSTLTIQRTQQEDSAVYLCASSMTGSRTDTQYFGPGTRLTVL.

This clone showed up just a few times. Within the sample, other DNA sequences also encode this same CDR3. The chain uses TRBV6-1 and TRBJ1-1; maybe TRBD1 (5 bases). The germline gives CDR1 MNHNS, CDR2 SASEGT. This CDR3 is built from 13 residues. V was pared by 4 bases and J by 4 bases, with 10 bases between. The CDR3 is CASSGGRVTEAFF. CDR3 sequence (DNA): TGTGCCAGCAGTGGAGGCAGGGTCACTGAAGCTTTCTTT.

The chain has TRBV2 and TRBJ2-7; D is possibly TRBD1 (6 bases). V was cut by 4 bases and J by 3 bases, with 13 bases left in between. CDR1 SNHLY and CDR2 FYNNEI come from the germline V gene. This CDR3 region has 14 residues. CDR3 sequence: CASSAWTEIYEQYF. Here the CDR3 DNA reads TGTGCCAGCAGTGCCTGGACAGAGATCTACGAGCAGTACTTC.